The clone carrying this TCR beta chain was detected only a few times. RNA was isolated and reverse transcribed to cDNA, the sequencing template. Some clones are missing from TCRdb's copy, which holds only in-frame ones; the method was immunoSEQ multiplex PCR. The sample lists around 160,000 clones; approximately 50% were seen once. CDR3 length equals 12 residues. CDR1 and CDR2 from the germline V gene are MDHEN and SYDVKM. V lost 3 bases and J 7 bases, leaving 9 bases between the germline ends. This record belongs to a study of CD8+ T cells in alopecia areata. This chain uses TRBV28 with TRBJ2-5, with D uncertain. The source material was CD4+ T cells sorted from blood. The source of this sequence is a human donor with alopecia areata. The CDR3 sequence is CASSFGPLTQYF. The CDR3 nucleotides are TGTGCCAGCAGTTTTGGTCCTCTGACCCAGTACTTC.